Listed here are 28 T cell receptor beta chains from one sample, sequenced in a study of control samples from healthy donors and cancer patients. The protocol was immunoSEQ multiplex PCR, while the TCRdb copy is restricted to in-frame clones and leaves out a portion. The repertoire holds approximately 69,000 clones, with roughly nine tenths as singletons. The sequenced sample was PBMCs. The receptor set was obtained from a man aged 55 to 70 with colorectal cancer.

The chain recombines TRBV7-2 with TRBJ1-3; D possibly corresponds to TRBD1 (6 bases). The germline gives CDR1 SGHTA, CDR2 FQGNSA. Trimming took 5 bases from V and 11 from J, leaving 22 bases between them. The length of the CDR3 is 15 residues. CDR3 in amino acids: CASSRFRAEEGAIYF. The CDR3 nucleotides read TGTGCCAGCAGCCGTTTCAGGGCCGAGGAGGGGGCCATATATTTT.

The table lists this clone with a count of one. V and J are TRBV4-1 and TRBJ1-1; 9 bases are a match to TRBD1. J was trimmed by 6 bases and V by 2 bases; bases with no gene match: 7. The CDR3 consists of 15 residues. Germline V gives CDR1 MGHRA, CDR2 YSYEKL. CDR3 coding DNA: TGCGCCAGCAGCCAAAATCCCGGGACAGGGTCTGAAGCTTTCTTT. Encoded protein: CASSQNPGTGSEAFF.

This chain joins TRBV27 and TRBJ1-6; 9 positions match TRBD1. After removal of 5 bases from V and 7 bases from J, the junction contained 9 bases not matched to a gene. CDR3 length: 16 residues. From germline, CDR1 is MNHEY and CDR2 SMNVEV (reference sequence). The CDR3 DNA sequence: TGTGCCAGCAGTACCCCCGGGACAGGGTGGAATTCACCCCTCCACTTT. Its protein product is CASSTPGTGWNSPLHF.

This rearrangement joins TRBV4-2 to TRBJ1-2, with 7 bases fitting TRBD1. CDR3 length equals 17 residues. CDR1 is LGHNA, CDR2 YNFKEQ, per germline. V gave up 1 base and J gave up 4 bases; unmatched junction bases: 12. The CDR3 DNA sequence: TGTGCCAGCAGCCAAGCAAGGGTAGGGGGCGAGGCCTATGGCTACACCTTC. This translates into CASSQARVGGEAYGYTF.

The rearrangement links TRBV4-1 to TRBJ2-7, with D tentatively TRBD2 (7 bases). There are 15 residues in the CDR3. CDR1 MGHRA and CDR2 YSYEKL come from the germline V gene. Trimming pared 1 base from V and 3 bases from J, leaving 13 bases between. The CDR3 region has the DNA TGCGCCAGCAGCCAAGGGGCGGGGGCTATCTACGAGCAGTACTTC. Protein sequence: CASSQGAGAIYEQYF.

The V gene is TRBV6-5, the J gene TRBJ1-6; no definite D call. V was clipped by 6 bases and J by 10 bases, with 19 bases between them. CDR3 length: 15 amino acids. In germline, CDR1 is MNHEY, CDR2 SVGAGI. Here the CDR3 DNA reads TGTGCCAGCAGCCTGGGCCAATGGGGAGGCTCACCCCTCCACTTT. Its translation: CASSLGQWGGSPLHF.

The chain combines TRBV7-9 with TRBJ2-7; 7 nucleotides agree with TRBD1. The CDR3 consists of 16 residues. Trimming at V came to 4 bases and at J to 0 bases, leaving 9 bases not matched to a gene. Germline V gene data show CDR1 as SEHNR and CDR2 as FQNEAQ (reference sequence). CDR3: CASSSTGAAFSYEQYF. For the CDR3, the DNA is TGTGCCAGCAGCTCTACAGGGGCCGCGTTCTCCTACGAGCAGTACTTC.

This chain uses TRBV11-1 with TRBJ2-5; 8 nucleotides line up with TRBD2. The CDR3 runs 16 residues. V trimming: 4 bases; J trimming: 5 bases; junction bases outside the gene matches: 12. CDR1 is SGHAT and CDR2 is FQDESV in the germline V gene (reference sequence). This chain's CDR3 is CASSSNSGLVSETQYF. The DNA for the CDR3 is TGTGCCAGCAGCTCGAATTCGGGACTAGTATCGGAGACCCAGTACTTC. Based on the CDR3 plus reference TRBV11-1 and TRBJ2-5, the full variable domain is EAEVAQSPRYKITEKSQAVAFWCDPISGHATLYWYRQILGQGPELLVQFQDESVVDDSQLPKDRFSAERLKGVDSTLKIQPAELGDSAMYLCASSSNSGLVSETQYFGPGTRLLVL.

The chain couples TRBV5-1 to TRBJ2-2, with unresolved D. Germline assignment: CDR1 SGHRS and CDR2 YFSETQ. V lost 0 bases, J lost 7 bases, and 4 bases lay in between. The CDR3 has 12 amino acids. The CDR3 is CASSLAGGELFF. CDR3 DNA sequence: TGCGCCAGCAGCTTGGCCGGCGGGGAGCTGTTTTTT.

The DNA of the CDR3 is TGTGCCAGCAGAACAGGGGTGCATGGCTACACCTTC. Translating gives CASRTGVHGYTF. V is TRBV6-5 and J is TRBJ1-2; 7 positions agree with TRBD1. This CDR3 spans 12 amino acids. Per the germline V gene, CDR1 is MNHEY and CDR2 is SVGAGI. Trimming took 6 bases from V and 6 from J; bases not matched to a gene: 4.

This clone was seen a single time. The chain employs TRBV5-6 and TRBJ2-1, with 8 bases identical to TRBD2. V shed 4 bases, J shed 15 bases, and the junction held 15 bases outside the gene matches. The germline CDR1 and CDR2 sequences are SGHDT and YYEEEE. The CDR3 has 14 residues. The CDR3 DNA reads as TGTGCCAGCAGCCCGCGAGCGGGCGGGGGGTTACTGTTCTTC. This encodes CASSPRAGGGLLFF. Looking up the rest from reference TRBV5-6 and TRBJ2-1 gives the full variable domain: DAGVTQSPTHLIKTRGQQVTLRCSPKSGHDTVSWYQQALGQGPQFIFQYYEEEERQRGNFPDRFSGHQFPNYSSELNVNALLLGDSALYLCASSPRAGGGLLFFGPGTRLTVL.

This chain uses TRBV5-6 with TRBJ1-2; no firm D call. Looked up from germline, CDR1 is SGHDT and CDR2 is YYEEEE. V lost 6 bases to trimming and J lost 0 bases, with 12 bases between them. This CDR3 comprises 14 residues. This CDR3 is CASNRIRTNYGYTF. The CDR3 DNA follows: TGTGCCAGCAACCGAATCCGCACTAACTATGGCTACACCTTC.

The chain uses TRBV10-3 and TRBJ2-7; either TRBD1 or TRBD2 may supply D (6 bases each). This CDR3 is 14 amino acids long. V lost 9 bases, J lost 4 bases, and 19 bases lay in between. Looked up from germline, CDR1 is ENHRY and CDR2 is SYGVKD. CDR3 in DNA: TGTGCCATACAAAGACAGCCGGGGGCATACGAGCAGTACTTC. Its protein product is CAIQRQPGAYEQYF.

The DNA for the CDR3 is TGCAGCGTTGCAGACCGACAGGGTTACGAGCAGTACTTC. Amino acid sequence: CSVADRQGYEQYF. This chain uses TRBV29-1 with TRBJ2-7, with 7 bases aligning to TRBD1. This CDR3 comprises 13 residues. Germline trimming cut 4 bases from V and 4 bases from J; bases unmatched to any gene: 7. Germline assignment: CDR1 SQVTM and CDR2 ANQGSEA.

For the CDR3, the DNA is TGTGCCAGTAGTGTAGGAACCAATCACCATTTT. The encoded protein is CASSVGTNHHF. The rearrangement joins TRBV19 to TRBJ1-5; D remains ambiguous. The CDR3 spans 11 residues. Per germline, CDR1 LNHDA and CDR2 SQIVND (reference sequence). Trimming stripped 5 bases from V and 16 bases from J, with 15 bases between.

V is TRBV5-6 and J is TRBJ2-3; TRBD1 might be the D (5 bases). The CDR3 extends over 15 amino acids. The germline V gene has CDR1 SGHDT and CDR2 YYEEEE. Trimming took off 2 bases at V and 2 bases at J, with 12 bases between the two ends. CDR3 amino acids: CASSLIGAYTDTQYF. In nucleotides, the CDR3 is TGTGCCAGCAGCTTAATTGGGGCTTACACAGATACGCAGTATTTT.

The rearrangement joins TRBV30 to TRBJ1-6; possibly TRBD1 for D (5 bases). V was trimmed by 1 base and J by 10 bases, leaving 14 bases between them. This CDR3 contains 14 residues. From germline, CDR1 is GTSNPN and CDR2 SVGIG (reference sequence). In DNA form, the CDR3 reads TGTGCCTGGAGTGAGGGGTGGCGAGCCTCACCCCTCCACTTT. Protein sequence: CAWSEGWRASPLHF. Full variable domain (missing parts from reference TRBV30 and TRBJ1-6): SQTIHQWPATLVQPVGSPLSLECTVEGTSNPNLYWYRQAAGRGLQLLFYSVGIGQISSEVPQNLSASRPQDRQFILSSKKLLLSDSGFYLCAWSEGWRASPLHFGNGTRLTVT.

The J gene is TRBJ2-3, the V gene TRBV7-9, with 15 bases matching TRBD2. Germline CDR1 and CDR2: SEHNR and FQNEAQ (reference sequence). Trimming at V came to 5 bases and at J to 4 bases, leaving 1 base not matched to a gene. This CDR3 contains 15 residues. Here the CDR3 reads CASSRTSGRADTQYF. CDR3 in DNA: TGTGCCAGCAGCAGGACTAGCGGGAGGGCAGATACGCAGTATTTT.

DNA for the CDR3: TGTGCCAGCAGCCTAGGGCCGGTGGCAACCTACGAGCAGTACTTC. This translates into CASSLGPVATYEQYF. The J gene is TRBJ2-7, the V gene TRBV7-2; D ambiguous. V lost 5 bases and J lost 2, with 16 bases in between. This CDR3 is 15 amino acids long. Germline V gives CDR1 SGHTA, CDR2 FQGNSA.

Remarks on this clone: The sample has other DNA sequences that encode this CDR3 too. The rearrangement joins TRBV9 to TRBJ2-5; tentatively, D is TRBD1 or TRBD2 (5 bases each). Trimming removed 0 bases from V and 5 bases from J, with 11 bases in between. The CDR3 is 14 residues long. The germline gives CDR1 SGDLS, CDR2 YYNGEE. The CDR3 coding sequence is TGTGCCAGCAGCGTAGGATCGGGGCGGGAGACCCAGTACTTC. Translation: CASSVGSGRETQYF.

Written as DNA, the CDR3 is TGTGCCAGCAGTAAGGACAGGACAAATGAAAAACTGTTTTTT. It is translated as CASSKDRTNEKLFF. This chain joins TRBV2 and TRBJ1-4, with 7 bases matching TRBD1. The V segment lost 5 bases and the J segment 5 bases; nucleotides outside the gene matches: 5. CDR3 length equals 14 residues. Germline V gives CDR1 SNHLY, CDR2 FYNNEI.

This chain joins TRBV4-1 and TRBJ1-1, with D maybe TRBD1 (6 bases). V lost 3 bases and J 1 base, leaving 18 bases between the germline ends. The CDR3 is made up of 17 amino acids. Germline assignment: CDR1 MGHRA and CDR2 YSYEKL. The CDR3 sequence is CASSQGQRQGRNTEAFF. CDR3 DNA sequence: TGCGCCAGCAGCCAGGGACAAAGGCAGGGGAGGAACACTGAAGCTTTCTTT.

The rearrangement uses TRBV5-5 and TRBJ2-7; D ambiguous. The CDR3 runs to 14 residues. V shed 3 bases and J shed 0 bases, with 10 bases lying between them. Germline V gene lookup returns CDR1 SGHKS and CDR2 YYEKEE (reference sequence). CDR3 DNA: TGTGCCAGCAGCTCCTGGACCGACTCCTACGAGCAGTACTTC. The encoded protein is CASSSWTDSYEQYF.

The CDR3 here is CASSLGQVNEKLFF. The CDR3 nucleotides are TGTGCCAGCAGCTTGGGGCAGGTTAATGAAAAACTGTTTTTT. V is TRBV5-4 and J is TRBJ1-4; D is ambiguous. Germline V gene sequence: CDR1 SGHNT, CDR2 YYREEE (reference sequence). This CDR3 region has 14 residues. V gave up 0 bases and J gave up 4 bases, with 7 bases separating them.

This rearrangement joins TRBV6-5 to TRBJ2-7, with D perhaps assigned TRBD1 or TRBD2 (6 bases each). CDR3 length: 14 amino acids. CDR1 MNHEY and CDR2 SVGAGI come from the germline V gene. V was trimmed by 6 bases and J by 2 bases, leaving 14 bases between them. This CDR3 reads CASSLRRDTYEQYF. Written as DNA, the CDR3 is TGTGCCAGCAGCCTCCGGCGGGACACCTACGAGCAGTACTTC.

This clone has a single count. V is TRBV11-3 and J is TRBJ2-3, with a possible D match to TRBD2 (6 bases). The CDR3 is made up of 15 amino acids. CDR1 is SGHNT, CDR2 YENEEA, per germline. Trimming stripped 1 base from V and 3 bases from J, with 11 bases between. The CDR3, as DNA: TGTGCCAGCAGCTTAGTTGGGACTCCGACAGATACGCAGTATTTT. Translated, it gives CASSLVGTPTDTQYF.

This chain joins TRBV5-4 and TRBJ1-1; D is undetermined. This CDR3 is built from 13 residues. Germline assignment: CDR1 SGHNT and CDR2 YYREEE (reference sequence). The germline V and J ends were trimmed by 0 bases and 0 bases, with 3 bases remaining between them. This chain's CDR3 is CASSLDLNTEAFF. The CDR3 coding sequence is TGTGCCAGCAGCTTGGACTTGAACACTGAAGCTTTCTTT.

The rearrangement links TRBV18 to TRBJ2-1; TRBD2 agrees at 7 bases. V was clipped by 3 bases and J by 3 bases; unmatched bases: 5. The CDR3 length is 15 residues. Germline-derived CDR1 and CDR2 are KGHSH and LQKENI. CDR3 in DNA: TGTGCCAGCTCACCGCGGGAGCCCCTCTACAATGAGCAGTTCTTC. Its translation: CASSPREPLYNEQFF. Complete variable domain (other parts from reference TRBV18 and TRBJ2-1): NAGVMQNPRHLVRRRGQEARLRCSPMKGHSHVYWYRQLPEEGLKFMVYLQKENIIDESGMPKERFSAEFPKEGPSILRIQQVVRGDSAAYFCASSPREPLYNEQFFGPGTRLTVL.